These 3 T cell receptor beta chains share one sample of origin, sequenced in a study of T-cell memory formation after mild COVID-19. TCRdb ran MiXCR on the 5' RACE reads and lists one entry per CDR3 protein. The sample lists about 440,000 distinct CDR3 sequences; 15% to 25% were seen once. Material: PBMCs or a T cell subset sorted from them (not recorded which). These receptors originate from an adult woman who had mild COVID-19 (a few samples of this study predate the infection). Cell type and time point are not known.

This clonotype was seen a handful of times. This chain uses TRBV7-9 with TRBJ2-7; 9 bases align to TRBD1. Losses at the gene ends were 1 base for V and 5 bases for J; bases not matched to a gene: 9. The CDR3 loop spans 16 amino acids. The germline gives CDR1 SEHNR, CDR2 FQNEAQ (reference sequence). CDR3 coding DNA: TGTGCCAGCAGCTTAGGGACAGGGGCGTTCCGGGACGAGCAGTACTTC. It yields the protein CASSLGTGAFRDEQYF.

This clonotype was detected a few times. The J gene is TRBJ1-6, the V gene TRBV9; weak D call: TRBD1 (5 bases). The V and J ends lost 0 bases and 14 bases respectively, with 18 bases between them. CDR3 length equals 15 residues. Germline V gene lookup returns CDR1 SGDLS and CDR2 YYNGEE. This CDR3 is CASSVGGTTPGALHF. The CDR3 coding sequence is TGTGCCAGCAGCGTAGGGGGGACGACTCCCGGGGCCCTCCACTTT. The full variable domain, in which reference TRBV9 and TRBJ1-6 provide the parts outside the CDR3, is DSGVTQTPKHLITATGQRVTLRCSPRSGDLSVYWYQQSLDQGLQFLIQYYNGEERAKGNILERFSAQQFPDLHSELNLSSLELGDSALYFCASSVGGTTPGALHFGNGTRLTVT.

The chain employs TRBV29-1 and TRBJ1-1; D perhaps matches TRBD1 (5 bases). V lost 7 bases to trimming and J lost 6 bases, with 18 bases between them. This CDR3 comprises 13 residues. Per the germline V gene, CDR1 is SQVTM and CDR2 is ANQGSEA. CDR3 amino acids: CSADGGEGSEAFF. The CDR3 nucleotides are TGCAGCGCCGATGGGGGGGAAGGGTCTGAAGCTTTCTTT.